The 27 T cell receptor beta chains given below trace back to one sample, sequenced in a study of cytomegalovirus exposure and HLA in healthy donors. The PCR used 60 Vbeta and 13 Jbeta primers. Data came from immunoSEQ multiplex PCR; TCRdb stores just in-frame clones and leaves some out. The repertoire has about 160,000 clones, approximately 80% of them found once; the top ten carry about 4.5%. Sequences were obtained from PBMCs. The receptors originated from a man aged 40-49 years in good health and CMV-seronegative.

A single count supports this clone. The chain joins TRBV4-1 to TRBJ1-6; 8 nucleotides align to TRBD1. The CDR3 extends over 17 amino acids. J gave up 1 base and V 5 bases, and 7 bases lay outside the gene matches. Per the germline V gene, CDR1 is MGHRA and CDR2 is YSYEKL. CDR3 bases: TGCGCCAGCAGCAATCGACAGGGGAATTCCTATAATTCACCCCTCCACTTT. It is translated as CASSNRQGNSYNSPLHF.

The chain couples TRBV6-1 to TRBJ2-1; TRBD2 aligns across 8 bases. The CDR3 contains 16 residues. Germline values: CDR1 MNHNS, CDR2 SASEGT. Germline trimming cut 3 bases from V and 8 bases from J; bases unmatched to any gene: 12. In DNA, the CDR3 is TGTGCCAGCAGTGAGGGCCCGGGAGGGGGAAGTGATGAGCAGTTCTTC. Translating gives CASSEGPGGGSDEQFF.

Details on this clone: Other DNA sequences from this sample encode an identical CDR3 as well. The genes are TRBV5-4 and TRBJ2-3; D gene uncertain. The length of the CDR3 is 13 residues. The germline gives CDR1 SGHNT, CDR2 YYREEE (reference sequence). Trimming removed 0 bases from V and 3 bases from J, with 5 bases in between. Here the CDR3 DNA reads TGTGCCAGCAGCTTGGGCGGAACAGATACGCAGTATTTT. It encodes CASSLGGTDTQYF.

A single count supports this clone. The chain couples TRBV7-9 to TRBJ2-7; weak D call: TRBD2 (5 bases). Trimming took 5 bases from V and 13 from J, leaving 15 bases between them. The CDR3 totals 11 residues. CDR1 and CDR2 from the germline V gene are SEHNR and FQNEAQ (reference sequence). The CDR3 here is CASSGSFGSYF. The CDR3 coding sequence is TGTGCCAGCAGCGGGTCTTTTGGGAGTTACTTC.

V and J are TRBV7-9 and TRBJ2-5; 9 bases are a match to TRBD1. Unmatched junction bases numbered 6, after V lost 1 base and J lost 0 bases. The CDR3 spans 17 residues. Germline-derived CDR1 and CDR2 are SEHNR and FQNEAQ (reference sequence). The CDR3 bases are TGTGCCAGCAGCTTAGGACGGGACAGGGAGTACCAAGAGACCCAGTACTTC. It yields the protein CASSLGRDREYQETQYF.

This sequence joins TRBV7-2 and TRBJ2-5; D may be TRBD2 (7 bases). CDR1 SGHTA and CDR2 FQGNSA come from the germline V gene. This CDR3 is built from 15 residues. V lost 4 bases to trimming and J lost 7 bases, with 19 bases between them. The CDR3 bases are TGTGCCAGCAGCTCCAATCGAGGGGGGGGCGTGACCCAGTACTTC. Its protein product is CASSSNRGGGVTQYF.

The chain has TRBV5-1 and TRBJ1-4; 9 bases are shared with TRBD1. CDR3 length: 15 residues. The ends lost 5 bases at V and 8 bases at J; junction bases unmatched: 10. Per the germline V gene, CDR1 is SGHRS and CDR2 is YFSETQ. The CDR3 DNA reads as TGCGCCAGCAGTTTCTCCGGGACAGGGCTCGAAAAACTGTTTTTT. This codes for CASSFSGTGLEKLFF.

The genes are TRBV5-6 and TRBJ2-7; perhaps TRBD2 as D (5 bases). CDR1 and CDR2 (germline): SGHDT, YYEEEE. The germline V and J ends were trimmed by 4 bases and 4 bases, with 15 bases remaining between them. CDR3 length: 14 amino acids. CDR3 in DNA: TGTGCCAGCAGCGCGCCGGGATCAGAATACGAGCAGTACTTC. Residues: CASSAPGSEYEQYF. Combining the CDR3 with reference TRBV5-6 and TRBJ2-7 gives the whole variable domain DAGVTQSPTHLIKTRGQQVTLRCSPKSGHDTVSWYQQALGQGPQFIFQYYEEEERQRGNFPDRFSGHQFPNYSSELNVNALLLGDSALYLCASSAPGSEYEQYFGPGTRLTVT.

Turning to this clone: Within the sample, other DNA sequences also encode this same CDR3. The chain uses TRBV27 and TRBJ1-6; 7 positions match TRBD1. The CDR3 sequence is 17 residues long. V lost 4 bases, J lost 6 bases, and 12 bases stayed unmatched. The V gene's germline CDR1 is MNHEY and CDR2 SMNVEV (reference sequence). CDR3 DNA: TGTGCCAGCAGTTCACCCCCATCGACAGGGCTTAATTCACCCCTCCACTTT. Translating it yields CASSSPPSTGLNSPLHF.

V gene TRBV30 combines with J gene TRBJ2-3; 7 bases agree with TRBD2. V dropped 5 bases and J dropped 4; count of bases not matched to a gene: 0. Germline V gives CDR1 GTSNPN, CDR2 SVGIG (reference sequence). The CDR3 has 11 amino acids. The CDR3 DNA follows: TGTGCCTGGGCGGGGGCAGATACGCAGTATTTT. Translation gives CAWAGADTQYF.

This clone was counted once. The chain uses TRBV30 and TRBJ2-1; 8 bases fit TRBD1. This CDR3 comprises 14 residues. Germline lookup yields CDR1 GTSNPN and CDR2 SVGIG (reference sequence). The CDR3 sequence: CAGAPQGAVDEQFF. CDR3 bases: TGTGCGGGTGCCCCCCAGGGGGCGGTTGATGAGCAGTTCTTC.

The genes are TRBV6-5 and TRBJ2-3; D might be TRBD2 (5 bases). CDR1 MNHEY and CDR2 SVGAGI come from the germline V gene. CDR3 size: 13 residues. The V gene lost 8 bases and the J gene lost 2 bases, with 11 bases spanning the gap. CDR3 bases: TGTGCCAGCGGAGGACGGTTCACAGATACGCAGTATTTT. Its translation is CASGGRFTDTQYF.

The chain has TRBV2 and TRBJ1-1; 9 positions agree with TRBD1. The CDR3 spans 14 residues. J gave up 0 bases and V 7 bases, and 3 bases lay outside the gene matches. From germline, CDR1 is SNHLY and CDR2 FYNNEI. The CDR3 region is CASNRQGVNTEAFF. Written as DNA, the CDR3 is TGTGCCAGCAACAGACAGGGGGTGAACACTGAAGCTTTCTTT.

This chain links TRBV6-1 with TRBJ2-1; 10 bases are a match to TRBD2. Germline CDR1 is MNHNS and CDR2 is SASEGT. V lost 8 bases and J lost 10; bases outside the gene matches: 14. The length of the CDR3 is 15 residues. CDR3 residues: CASLRKRGGRPEQFF. The CDR3 DNA follows: TGTGCCAGCCTCCGGAAGCGGGGGGGGCGACCCGAGCAGTTCTTC.

This chain joins TRBV9 and TRBJ1-5; no definite D call. V shed 0 bases and J shed 1 base, with 5 bases lying between them. This CDR3 region has 14 residues. The germline CDR1 and CDR2 sequences are SGDLS and YYNGEE. CDR3 region: CASSVAQSNQPQHF. The CDR3 DNA is TGTGCCAGCAGCGTAGCGCAGAGCAATCAGCCCCAGCATTTT. The entire variable domain, with the rest obtained from reference TRBV9 and TRBJ1-5, is as follows: DSGVTQTPKHLITATGQRVTLRCSPRSGDLSVYWYQQSLDQGLQFLIQYYNGEERAKGNILERFSAQQFPDLHSELNLSSLELGDSALYFCASSVAQSNQPQHFGDGTRLSIL.

This clone was observed once. The chain has TRBV29-1 and TRBJ2-7; TRBD1 aligns across 7 bases. The CDR3 has 13 amino acids. Germline V CDR1 and CDR2: SQVTM, ANQGSEA. With V trimmed by 3 bases and J by 2 bases, 4 bases remained unmatched. The CDR3 sequence is CSVEGTATYEQYF. The CDR3 DNA reads as TGCAGCGTTGAGGGGACAGCGACCTACGAGCAGTACTTC.

As for this clone: The same CDR3 also results from other DNA sequences found in this sample. The CDR3 loop is CASSYSGGNTEAFF. The CDR3 nucleotides read TGTGCCAGCAGTTACTCGGGGGGGAACACTGAAGCTTTCTTT. The chain couples TRBV6-5 to TRBJ1-1, with D perhaps TRBD1 (5 bases). Germline CDR1 MNHEY, CDR2 SVGAGI. This CDR3 is built from 14 residues. V was cut by 0 bases and J by 1 base, with 6 bases left in between.

The V and J genes are TRBV2 and TRBJ2-5; possible D gene TRBD2, 6 bases. Germline assignment: CDR1 SNHLY and CDR2 FYNNEI. Trimming removed 7 bases at V and 7 bases at J, with 10 bases between. The CDR3 loop spans 11 amino acids. The CDR3 reads CASMGGGTQYF. CDR3 DNA sequence: TGTGCCAGCATGGGAGGCGGGACCCAGTACTTC.

The V and J genes are TRBV6-1 and TRBJ1-2; 10 nucleotides align to TRBD1. Trimming at V came to 10 bases and at J to 7 bases, leaving 9 bases not matched to a gene. There are 13 residues in the CDR3. CDR1 and CDR2 from the germline V gene are MNHNS and SASEGT. CDR3 protein: CATSDRGRSGYTF. The DNA of the CDR3 is TGTGCCACTTCAGACAGGGGGCGGAGTGGCTACACCTTC.

The chain combines TRBV9 with TRBJ1-2, with TRBD1 as a possible D gene (6 bases). The CDR3 runs 16 residues. Germline-derived CDR1 and CDR2 are SGDLS and YYNGEE. Trimming removed 4 bases at V and 0 bases at J, with 16 bases between. CDR3 loop: CASSISDSPANYGYTF. In nucleotides, the CDR3 is TGTGCCAGCAGCATTTCGGACAGTCCGGCTAACTATGGCTACACCTTC.

The rearrangement joins TRBV7-3 to TRBJ2-3; D not certain. Looked up from germline, CDR1 is SGHTA and CDR2 is FQGTGA. CDR3 size: 15 residues. V was pared by 5 bases and J by 1 base, with 13 bases between. DNA of the CDR3: TGTGCCAGCAGCACCGATGCCGGTCGCACAGATACGCAGTATTTT. Protein product: CASSTDAGRTDTQYF.

This clone showed up just once. This CDR3 reads CASSYPSGGAYEQFF. The CDR3 nucleotides are TGTGCCAGCAGTTACCCTAGCGGGGGGGCCTATGAGCAGTTCTTC. This sequence joins TRBV6-5 and TRBJ2-1; 12 bases are shared with TRBD2. Germline-derived CDR1 and CDR2 are MNHEY and SVGAGI. There are 15 residues in the CDR3. V gave up 2 bases and J gave up 8 bases; unmatched junction bases: 4.

About this clone: Relative to the germline gene, one junction end is altered; a read error may explain this. CDR3 DNA: TGTTCCAGCAGCTTCCAGCGGGATGAGCAGTTCTTC. This encodes CSSSFQRDEQFF. The chain joins TRBV7-9 to TRBJ2-1; TRBD2 is a possible D gene (6 bases). Germline CDR1 and CDR2: SEHNR and FQNEAQ (reference sequence). This CDR3 spans 12 amino acids.

The chain has TRBV30 and TRBJ1-2; no firm D call. CDR3 length: 15 amino acids. CDR1 is GTSNPN and CDR2 is SVGIG in the germline V gene (reference sequence). Trimming took off 0 bases at V and 5 bases at J, with 16 bases between the two ends. This chain's CDR3 is CAWSVLLLAGYGYTF. The CDR3 DNA reads as TGTGCCTGGAGTGTACTTTTGTTGGCGGGGTATGGCTACACCTTC.

This chain joins TRBV7-9 and TRBJ2-1; 7 bases agree with TRBD1. The CDR3 totals 15 residues. Germline values: CDR1 SEHNR, CDR2 FQNEAQ (reference sequence). Trimming took 5 bases from V and 8 from J; bases not matched to a gene: 12. Here the CDR3 DNA reads TGTGCCAGCAGCCTCGCAAGGGGACAGAGGGATGAGCAGTTCTTC. As protein: CASSLARGQRDEQFF.

The J gene is TRBJ2-7, the V gene TRBV5-1, with 12 bases identical to TRBD1. V lost 3 bases, J lost 3 bases, and 4 bases stayed unmatched. This CDR3 has 15 amino acids. Germline V lookup: CDR1 SGHRS, CDR2 YFSETQ. CDR3 loop: CASSSGTGGFYEQYF. The CDR3 DNA follows: TGCGCCAGCAGCTCCGGGACAGGGGGCTTCTACGAGCAGTACTTC.

The genes are TRBV6-5 and TRBJ2-2; a possible D gene is TRBD1 (6 bases). Looked up from germline, CDR1 is MNHEY and CDR2 is SVGAGI. Trimming removed 4 bases at V and 6 bases at J, with 15 bases between. The CDR3 contains 15 residues. The CDR3 nucleotides are TGTGCCAGCAGTTCCAGGACAGTTACCCCCGGGGAGCTGTTTTTT. Its translation is CASSSRTVTPGELFF.